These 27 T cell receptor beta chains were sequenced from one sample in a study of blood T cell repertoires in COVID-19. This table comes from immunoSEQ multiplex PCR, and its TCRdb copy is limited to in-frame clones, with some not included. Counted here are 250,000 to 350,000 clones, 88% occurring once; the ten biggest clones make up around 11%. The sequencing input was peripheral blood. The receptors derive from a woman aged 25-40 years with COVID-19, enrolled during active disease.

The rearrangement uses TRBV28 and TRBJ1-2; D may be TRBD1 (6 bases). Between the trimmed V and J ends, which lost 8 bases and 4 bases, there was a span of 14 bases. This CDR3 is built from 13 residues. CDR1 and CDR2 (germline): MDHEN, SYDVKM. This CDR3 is CASCYLGGYGYTF. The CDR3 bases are TGTGCCAGCTGCTATTTAGGGGGCTATGGCTACACCTTC.

The CDR3 reads CASSPDRIANTGELFF. The CDR3, as DNA: TGTGCCAGCTCACCGGACAGAATAGCGAACACCGGGGAGCTGTTTTTT. The rearrangement uses TRBV18 and TRBJ2-2, with D possibly TRBD1 on 6 matching bases. This CDR3 has 16 amino acids. Between the trimmed V and J ends, which lost 3 bases and 0 bases, there was a span of 11 bases. Germline loops: CDR1 KGHSH, CDR2 LQKENI.

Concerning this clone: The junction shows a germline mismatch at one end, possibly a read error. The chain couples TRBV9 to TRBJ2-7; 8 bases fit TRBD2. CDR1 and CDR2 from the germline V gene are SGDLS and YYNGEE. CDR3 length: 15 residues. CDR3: CASSVAGGPSHEQYF. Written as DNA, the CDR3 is TGTGCCAGCAGCGTAGCGGGAGGGCCCTCCCACGAGCAGTACTTC.

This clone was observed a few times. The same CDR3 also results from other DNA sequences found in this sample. CDR3 DNA: TGCGCCAGCAGCTCCGGACAGGGGGGGACTAATGAAAAACTGTTTTTT. Protein sequence: CASSSGQGGTNEKLFF. The V gene is TRBV5-1, the J gene TRBJ1-4; 10 nucleotides match TRBD1. There are 16 residues in the CDR3. The V gene's germline CDR1 is SGHRS and CDR2 YFSETQ. With V trimmed by 3 bases and J by 2 bases, 4 bases remained unmatched.

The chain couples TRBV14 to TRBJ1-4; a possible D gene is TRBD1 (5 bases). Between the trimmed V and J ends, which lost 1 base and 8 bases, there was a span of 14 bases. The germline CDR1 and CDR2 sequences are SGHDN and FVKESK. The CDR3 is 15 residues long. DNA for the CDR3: TGTGCCAGCAGCCAAGGGGGGGACCTTCGGGAAAAACTGTTTTTT. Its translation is CASSQGGDLREKLFF.

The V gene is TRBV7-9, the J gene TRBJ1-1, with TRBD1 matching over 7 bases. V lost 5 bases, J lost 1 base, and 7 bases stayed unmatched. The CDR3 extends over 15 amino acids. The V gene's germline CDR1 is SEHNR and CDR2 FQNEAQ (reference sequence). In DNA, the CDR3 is TGTGCCAGCAGCCGGTCGGAGGGGGCGAACACTGAAGCTTTCTTT. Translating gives CASSRSEGANTEAFF. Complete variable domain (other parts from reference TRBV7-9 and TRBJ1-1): DTGVSQNPRHKITKRGQNVTFRCDPISEHNRLYWYRQTLGQGPEFLTYFQNEAQLEKSRLLSDRFSAERPKGSFSTLEIQRTEQGDSAMYLCASSRSEGANTEAFFGQGTRLTVV.

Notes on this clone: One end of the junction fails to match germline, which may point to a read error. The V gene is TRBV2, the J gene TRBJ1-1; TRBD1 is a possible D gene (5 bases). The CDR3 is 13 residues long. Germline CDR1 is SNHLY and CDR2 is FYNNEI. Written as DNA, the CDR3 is TGTGCCAGCAGAGAAGACAGGAACACTGAAGCTTTCTTT. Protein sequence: CASREDRNTEAFF.

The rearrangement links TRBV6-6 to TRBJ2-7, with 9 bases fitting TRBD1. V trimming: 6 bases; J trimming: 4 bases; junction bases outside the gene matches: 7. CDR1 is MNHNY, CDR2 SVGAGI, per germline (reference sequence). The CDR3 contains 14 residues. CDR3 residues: CASSSGTGTYEQYF. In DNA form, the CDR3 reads TGTGCCAGCAGCTCCGGGACAGGGACTTACGAGCAGTACTTC.

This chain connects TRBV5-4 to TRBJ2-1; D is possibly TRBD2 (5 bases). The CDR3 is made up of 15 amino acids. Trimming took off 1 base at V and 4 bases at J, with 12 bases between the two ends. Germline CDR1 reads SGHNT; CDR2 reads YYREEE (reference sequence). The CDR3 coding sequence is TGTGCCAGCAGCTTGACCAGCGGCTTTTACAATGAGCAGTTCTTC. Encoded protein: CASSLTSGFYNEQFF.

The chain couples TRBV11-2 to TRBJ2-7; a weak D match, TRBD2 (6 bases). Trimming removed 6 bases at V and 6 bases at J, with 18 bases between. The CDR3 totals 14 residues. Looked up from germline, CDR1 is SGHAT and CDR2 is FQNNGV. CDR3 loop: CASRNTQTGVEQYF. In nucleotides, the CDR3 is TGTGCCAGCAGAAACACCCAAACGGGGGTCGAGCAGTACTTC.

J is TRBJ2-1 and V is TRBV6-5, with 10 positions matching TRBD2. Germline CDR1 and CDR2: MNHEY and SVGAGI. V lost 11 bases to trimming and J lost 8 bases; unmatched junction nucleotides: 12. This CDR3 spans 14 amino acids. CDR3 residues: CASRLSGRSDEQFF. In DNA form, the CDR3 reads TGTGCCTCCCGACTTAGCGGGAGGTCCGATGAGCAGTTCTTC.

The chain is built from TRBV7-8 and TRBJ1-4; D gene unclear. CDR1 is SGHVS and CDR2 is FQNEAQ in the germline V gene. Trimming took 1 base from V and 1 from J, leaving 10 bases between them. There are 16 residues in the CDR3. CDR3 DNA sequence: TGTGCCAGCAGCTTAGGGCCCCCGGGAACTAATGAAAAACTGTTTTTT. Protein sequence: CASSLGPPGTNEKLFF.

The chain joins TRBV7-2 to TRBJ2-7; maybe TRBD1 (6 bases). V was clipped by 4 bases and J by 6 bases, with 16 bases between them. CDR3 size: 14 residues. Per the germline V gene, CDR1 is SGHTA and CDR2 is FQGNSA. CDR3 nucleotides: TGTGCCAGCAGCTCATCAGGGGAATTCAGCGAGCAGTACTTC. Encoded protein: CASSSSGEFSEQYF. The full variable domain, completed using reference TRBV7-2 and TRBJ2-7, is GAGVSQSPSNKVTEKGKDVELRCDPISGHTALYWYRQSLGQGLEFLIYFQGNSAPDKSGLPSDRFSAERTGGSVSTLTIQRTQQEDSAVYLCASSSSGEFSEQYFGPGTRLTVT.

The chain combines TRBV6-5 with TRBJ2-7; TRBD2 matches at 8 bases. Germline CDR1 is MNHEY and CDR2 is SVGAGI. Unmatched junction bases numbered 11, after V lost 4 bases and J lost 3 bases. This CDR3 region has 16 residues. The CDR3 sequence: CASSSSSGRRHYEQYF. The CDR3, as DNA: TGTGCCAGCAGTTCCTCCAGCGGGAGACGACACTACGAGCAGTACTTC.

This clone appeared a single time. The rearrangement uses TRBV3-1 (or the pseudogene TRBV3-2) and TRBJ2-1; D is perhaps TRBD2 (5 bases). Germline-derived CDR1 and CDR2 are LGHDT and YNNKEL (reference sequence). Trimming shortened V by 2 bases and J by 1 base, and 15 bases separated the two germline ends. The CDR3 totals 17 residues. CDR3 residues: CASSQFGAEHSYNEQFF. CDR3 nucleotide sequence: TGTGCCAGCAGCCAATTTGGAGCGGAGCATTCCTACAATGAGCAGTTCTTC.

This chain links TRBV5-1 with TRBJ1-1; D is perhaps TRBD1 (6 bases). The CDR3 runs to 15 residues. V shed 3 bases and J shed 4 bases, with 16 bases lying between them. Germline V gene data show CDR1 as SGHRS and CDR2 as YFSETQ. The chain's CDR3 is CASSSGEGRATEAFF. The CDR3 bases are TGCGCCAGCAGCTCAGGGGAGGGCAGGGCCACTGAAGCTTTCTTT.

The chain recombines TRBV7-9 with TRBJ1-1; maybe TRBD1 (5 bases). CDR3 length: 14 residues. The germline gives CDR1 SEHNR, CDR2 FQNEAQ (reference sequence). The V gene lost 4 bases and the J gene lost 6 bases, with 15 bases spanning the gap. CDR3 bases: TGTGCCAGCAGCTCGCTGGCGGGGGGAGCTGAAGCTTTCTTT. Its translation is CASSSLAGGAEAFF.

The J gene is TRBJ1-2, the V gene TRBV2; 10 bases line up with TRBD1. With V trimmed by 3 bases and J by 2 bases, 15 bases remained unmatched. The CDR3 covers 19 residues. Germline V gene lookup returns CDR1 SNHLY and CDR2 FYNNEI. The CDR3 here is CASSEPSQATGGLNYGYTF. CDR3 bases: TGTGCCAGCAGTGAGCCATCCCAGGCGACAGGGGGCTTAAACTATGGCTACACCTTC.

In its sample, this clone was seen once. The CDR3 reads CASRVGGHEQFF. CDR3 DNA: TGTGCCAGCAGGGTTGGGGGCCATGAGCAGTTCTTC. The chain recombines TRBV7-9 with TRBJ2-1; maybe TRBD1 (6 bases). Germline assignment: CDR1 SEHNR and CDR2 FQNEAQ (reference sequence). This CDR3 spans 12 amino acids. Trimming took 6 bases from V and 8 from J, leaving 11 bases between them.

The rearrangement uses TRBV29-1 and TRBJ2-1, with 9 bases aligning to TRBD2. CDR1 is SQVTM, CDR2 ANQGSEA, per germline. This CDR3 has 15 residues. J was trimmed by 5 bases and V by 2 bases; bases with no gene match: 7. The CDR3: CSVERGSGSHNEQFF. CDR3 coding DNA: TGCAGCGTTGAAAGAGGTAGCGGGAGTCACAATGAGCAGTTCTTC.

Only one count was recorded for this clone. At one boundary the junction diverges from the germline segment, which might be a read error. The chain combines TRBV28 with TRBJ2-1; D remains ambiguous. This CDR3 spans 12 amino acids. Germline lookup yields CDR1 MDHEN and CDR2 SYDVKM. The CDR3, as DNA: TGTGCCAGCAGTAACTCCTTCAATGAGCAGTTCTTC. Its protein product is CASSNSFNEQFF.

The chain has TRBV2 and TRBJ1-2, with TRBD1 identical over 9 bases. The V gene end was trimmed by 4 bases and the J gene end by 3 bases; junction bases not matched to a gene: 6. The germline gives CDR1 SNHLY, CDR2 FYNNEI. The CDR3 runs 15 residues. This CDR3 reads CASSGIRQGDYGYTF. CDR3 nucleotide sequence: TGTGCCAGCAGTGGAATCCGACAGGGGGACTATGGCTACACCTTC.

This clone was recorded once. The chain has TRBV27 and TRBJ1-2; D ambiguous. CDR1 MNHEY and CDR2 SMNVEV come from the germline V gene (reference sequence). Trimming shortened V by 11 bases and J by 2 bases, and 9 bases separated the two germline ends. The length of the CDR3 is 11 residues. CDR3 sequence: CASGSNYGYTF. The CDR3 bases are TGTGCCTCGGGATCGAACTATGGCTACACCTTC.

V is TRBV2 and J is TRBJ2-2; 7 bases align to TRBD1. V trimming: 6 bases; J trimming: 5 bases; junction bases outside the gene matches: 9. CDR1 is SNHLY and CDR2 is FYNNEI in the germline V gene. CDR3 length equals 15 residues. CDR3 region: CASRAGTDGTGELFF. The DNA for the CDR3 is TGTGCCAGCAGGGCCGGGACAGACGGAACCGGGGAGCTGTTTTTT. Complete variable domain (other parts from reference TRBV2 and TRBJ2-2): EPEVTQTPSHQVTQMGQEVILRCVPISNHLYFYWYRQILGQKVEFLVSFYNNEISEKSEIFDDQFSVERPDGSNFTLKIRSTKLEDSAMYFCASRAGTDGTGELFFGEGSRLTVL.

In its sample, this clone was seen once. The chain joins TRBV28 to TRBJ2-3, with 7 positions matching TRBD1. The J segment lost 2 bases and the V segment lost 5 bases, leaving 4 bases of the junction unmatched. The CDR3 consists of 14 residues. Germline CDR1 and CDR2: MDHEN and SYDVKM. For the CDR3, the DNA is TGTGCCAGCAGTGTGACAGGGCCCACAGATACGCAGTATTTT. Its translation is CASSVTGPTDTQYF.

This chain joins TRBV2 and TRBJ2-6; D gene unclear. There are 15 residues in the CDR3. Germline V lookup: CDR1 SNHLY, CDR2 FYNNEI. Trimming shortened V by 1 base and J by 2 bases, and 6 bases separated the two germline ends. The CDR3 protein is CASSEGPTGANVLTF. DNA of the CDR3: TGTGCCAGCAGTGAAGGTCCTACTGGGGCCAACGTCCTGACTTTC.

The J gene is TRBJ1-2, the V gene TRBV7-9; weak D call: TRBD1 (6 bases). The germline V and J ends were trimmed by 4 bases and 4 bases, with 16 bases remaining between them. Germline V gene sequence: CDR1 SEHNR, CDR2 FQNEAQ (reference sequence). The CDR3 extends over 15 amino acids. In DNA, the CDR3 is TGTGCCAGCAGCTCTACCGGGACACTAAGCTATGGCTACACCTTC. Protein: CASSSTGTLSYGYTF.